This TCR beta chain is drawn from a study of PD-1 blockade in classical Hodgkin lymphoma. The table came from immunoSEQ multiplex PCR; TCRdb's copy has only in-frame clones and leaves some out. The data show about 93,000 clones, just under 80% seen once. Time point described: cycle 4 day 1 (C4D1), after less than 7 weeks of nivolumab. Each patient experienced a relapse that followed autologous stem cell transplantation, and brentuximab vedotin exposure varied. Whole-study findings and limits: Factors driving the repertoire differences, possibly disease activity or prior therapy, remain undefined. Prior to therapy, complete responders displayed diversity much like that of newly diagnosed patients.

Turning to this clone: Antigen unknown.

This CDR3 has 15 amino acids. Trimming cost V 7 bases and J 4 bases, with 16 bases left between them. The germline V gene encodes CDR1 SNHLY and CDR2 FYNNEI. Sequencing was performed on peripheral blood mononuclear cells (PBMCs), taken before the fourth cycle of nivolumab. The sequence was obtained from a human donor with classical Hodgkin lymphoma. The chain joins TRBV2 to TRBJ1-4; no clear D. The CDR3 bases are TGTGCCAGCATCCGGTTCGGGTTGGGTAATGAAAAACTGTTTTTT. It translates to CASIRFGLGNEKLFF.